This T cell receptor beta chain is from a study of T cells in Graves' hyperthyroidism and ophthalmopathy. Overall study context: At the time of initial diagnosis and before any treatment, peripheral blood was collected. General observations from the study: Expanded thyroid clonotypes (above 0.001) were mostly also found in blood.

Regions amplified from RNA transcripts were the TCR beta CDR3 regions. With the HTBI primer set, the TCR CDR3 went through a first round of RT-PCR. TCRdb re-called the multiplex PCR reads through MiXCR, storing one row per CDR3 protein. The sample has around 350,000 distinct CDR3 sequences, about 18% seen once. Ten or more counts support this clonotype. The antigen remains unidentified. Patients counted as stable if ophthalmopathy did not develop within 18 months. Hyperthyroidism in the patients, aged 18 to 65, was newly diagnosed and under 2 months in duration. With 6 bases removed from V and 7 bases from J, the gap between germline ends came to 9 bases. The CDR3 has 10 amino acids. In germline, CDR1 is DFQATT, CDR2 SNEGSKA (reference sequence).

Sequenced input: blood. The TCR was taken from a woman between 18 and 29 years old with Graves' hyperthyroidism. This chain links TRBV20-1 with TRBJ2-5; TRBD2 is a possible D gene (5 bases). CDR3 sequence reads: CSAIEGTQYF. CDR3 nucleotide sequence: TGCAGTGCGATAGAGGGGACCCAGTACTTC.